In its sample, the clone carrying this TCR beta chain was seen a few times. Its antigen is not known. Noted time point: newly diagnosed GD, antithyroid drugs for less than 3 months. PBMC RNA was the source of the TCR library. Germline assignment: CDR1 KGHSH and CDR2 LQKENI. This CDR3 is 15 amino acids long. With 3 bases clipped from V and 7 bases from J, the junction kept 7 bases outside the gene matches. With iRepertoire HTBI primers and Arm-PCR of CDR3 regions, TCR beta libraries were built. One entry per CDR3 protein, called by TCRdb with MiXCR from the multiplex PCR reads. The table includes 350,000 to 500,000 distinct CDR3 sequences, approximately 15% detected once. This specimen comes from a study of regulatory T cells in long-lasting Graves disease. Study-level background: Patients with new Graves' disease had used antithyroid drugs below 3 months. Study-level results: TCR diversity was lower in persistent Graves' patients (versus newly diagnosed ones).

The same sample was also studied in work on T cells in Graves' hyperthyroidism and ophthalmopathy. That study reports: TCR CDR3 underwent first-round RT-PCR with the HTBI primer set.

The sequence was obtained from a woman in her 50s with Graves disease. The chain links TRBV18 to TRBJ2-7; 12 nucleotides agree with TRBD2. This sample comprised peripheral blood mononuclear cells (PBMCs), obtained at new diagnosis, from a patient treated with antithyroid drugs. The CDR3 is CASSPSSGRASEQYF. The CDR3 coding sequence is TGTGCCAGCTCACCTTCTAGCGGGAGGGCCTCAGAGCAGTACTTC.